This T cell receptor beta chain was identified in a study of T cell repertoires in cytomegalovirus infection. Looking at the study overall: CMV infection plus the matching HLA type was flagged by public TCR beta signatures.

Germline-derived CDR1 and CDR2 are SGHDT and YYEEEE. The V gene lost 4 bases and the J gene lost 2 bases, with 10 bases spanning the gap. CDR3 length: 14 residues. Study observations and caveats: Ex vivo responses were dominated by HLA-C-restricted CMV-specific TCR beta clonotypes. Cumulative public TCR beta family frequency identified carriers of CMV plus the relevant HLA.

Only a few counts were recorded for this clonotype. The antigen remains unidentified. One entry per CDR3 protein results from TCRdb running MiXCR on the reads. The sample contains around 740,000 distinct CDR3 sequences, 35% to 45% of which appear only once. The sample consisted of PBMCs. The rearrangement joins TRBV5-6 to TRBJ1-5, with no clear D. The receptor comes from a human donor in good health (CMV status not recorded). Some clones in this sample may be carry-over from other donors' samples. The DNA of the CDR3 is TGTGCCAGCAGCCAGATATATGGCAATCAGCCCCAGCATTTT. Encoded protein: CASSQIYGNQPQHF.